Here is one T cell receptor (beta chain) with its context. This sample is drawn from a study of blood T cell repertoires in COVID-19. As for the study in general: Whether acute or convalescent, the COVID-19 samples came from the United States, Italy and Spain. From T cells, B-cell-depleted T cells, or PBMCs came the material, which was cDNA or gDNA.

Per the original methods: Using reference gene primer amplification, nucleated cell counts were estimated. Sequencing used immunoSEQ multiplex PCR; TCRdb keeps in-frame clones, though not all of them. V, J and clone size are taken as reported in that table, and D and trimming were inferred from the DNA itself. The sample includes about 230,000 clones, 80% to 85% of them seen just once. Germline CDR1 and CDR2: SNHLY and FYNNEI. This CDR3 has 13 amino acids. The V gene lost 11 bases and the J gene lost 4 bases, with 15 bases spanning the gap. The sequence was obtained from a man aged 50 to 60 with active or convalescent COVID-19. The sample was peripheral blood. The rearrangement links TRBV2 to TRBJ1-5; D is perhaps TRBD1 (5 bases). CDR3 protein: CAARSGGNQPQHF. The DNA of the CDR3 is TGTGCCGCCCGCTCCGGGGGAAATCAGCCCCAGCATTTT.